This TCR beta chain was retrieved from a study of blood T cell repertoires in COVID-19. For the study at large: Specimens from acute and convalescent COVID-19 originated in the United States, Italy and Spain.

The method was immunoSEQ multiplex PCR; TCRdb's version includes in-frame clones alone and lacks a portion of them. Here the sample spans about 230,000 clones, roughly 84% being singletons. The CDR3 covers 15 residues. V was cut by 3 bases and J by 1 base, with 7 bases left in between. Per germline, CDR1 MNHNS and CDR2 SASEGT. Sequenced material: peripheral blood. The receptor's source is a man in his forties who had recovered from COVID-19. V gene TRBV6-1 combines with J gene TRBJ2-6; D unresolved. Here the CDR3 reads CASSEGLSGANVLTF. In DNA form, the CDR3 reads TGTGCCAGCAGTGAGGGCTTATCTGGGGCCAACGTCCTGACTTTC.